This TCR beta chain was sequenced in a study of T cells in Graves' hyperthyroidism and ophthalmopathy. CDR1 is SEHNR, CDR2 FQNEAQ, per germline (reference sequence). V gave up 5 bases and J gave up 4 bases; unmatched junction bases: 5. The CDR3 totals 14 residues. RNA transcripts served as the template for amplifying TCR beta CDR3 regions. During a first-round RT-PCR of the TCR CDR3, the HTBI primer set was used. Using its own MiXCR run on the multiplex PCR reads, TCRdb lists one record per CDR3 protein. The repertoire includes around 350,000 distinct CDR3 sequences, approximately 15% of them detected once, and roughly 26% sits in the top ten. Newly diagnosed hyperthyroidism patients aged 18 to 65 years had disease lasting under 2 months. The study excluded patients with uncontrolled infection, other autoimmune disease, pregnancy or lactation. Study results and limitations: Also found in blood were most expanded thyroid clonotypes above 0.001.

A note on this clonotype: Its target is not known.

Input material: blood. This chain joins TRBV7-9 and TRBJ2-3, with 8 bases identical to TRBD1. The source of this sequence is a woman aged 18-29 years with Graves' hyperthyroidism that later progressed to Graves' ophthalmopathy. CDR3 nucleotides: TGTGCCAGCAGCCCGGACAGGGTATCAGATACGCAGTATTTT. Protein product: CASSPDRVSDTQYF. The full variable domain, rest sourced from reference TRBV7-9 and TRBJ2-3, is DTGVSQNPRHKITKRGQNVTFRCDPISEHNRLYWYRQTLGQGPEFLTYFQNEAQLEKSRLLSDRFSAERPKGSFSTLEIQRTEQGDSAMYLCASSPDRVSDTQYFGPGTRLTVL.